Listed below are T cell receptor beta chains from one sample, sequenced in a study of shared clonotypes between healthy human individuals. Repertoires were generated with immunoSEQ multiplex PCR, while TCRdb's copy carries only in-frame clones and drops some. The repertoire holds about 580,000 clones, about 98% seen once, with roughly 0.29% in the top ten. Sample: naive CD8+ T cells sorted from blood. The source is a man aged 25-45 years in good health. Both conserved end residues are part of each CDR3. Each record gives: V gene, J gene, CDR3 protein.

TRBV27,TRBJ2-5,CASSLSRARQKETQYF
TRBV11-2,TRBJ2-7,CASSPRHRVIGYEQYF
TRBV5-1,TRBJ2-2,CASSFDQNTGELFF
TRBV7-9,TRBJ2-7,CASRPPLGSSYEQYF
TRBV15,TRBJ2-1,CATSGSHNEQFF
TRBV6-5,TRBJ1-2,CASSYSTAYGYTF
TRBV7-6,TRBJ1-3,CASSPDASSGNTIYF
TRBV15,TRBJ2-3,CATSGRVSGLAGADTQYF
TRBV4-1,TRBJ1-2,CASSHIQEDYGYTF
TRBV7-5,TRBJ2-2,CVRSLDWILNTGELFF
TRBV7-9,TRBJ2-5,CASSPLAGGSWETQYF
TRBV2,TRBJ1-2,CASTTDWTEEGYTF
TRBV16,TRBJ2-7,CASSQLTSESSYEQYF
TRBV4-1,TRBJ2-7,CASSHLTGVSYEQYF
TRBV6-5,TRBJ2-7,CASSYGRAYEQYF
TRBV29-1,TRBJ2-2,CSVAETGSSGELFF
TRBV5-1,TRBJ2-2,CASSLVPGDTGELFF
TRBV6-5,TRBJ2-7,CASSYSGSNYEQYF
TRBV29-1,TRBJ2-1,CSARGLAGYEQFF
TRBV29-1,TRBJ2-5,CSVGGQGWTQYF
TRBV5-6,TRBJ1-5,CASSLGGGQPQHF
TRBV6-1,TRBJ1-3,CASSANTGEGGNTIYF
TRBV28,TRBJ1-2,CASSLRSAYGYTF
TRBV28,TRBJ2-3,CASSPPGSGTDTQYF
TRBV6-5,TRBJ2-7,CASSYSKPRGYEQYF
TRBV27,TRBJ1-5,CASRSGQSLAGQPQHF
TRBV4-1,TRBJ2-7,CASSQDFAGLLYF
TRBV7-6,TRBJ2-3,CASSRAPGRTDTQYF
TRBV9,TRBJ2-4,CASSVEGLTKNIQYF
TRBV4-1,TRBJ2-2,CASSQDGTSVYTGELFF
TRBV10-3,TRBJ2-2,CATRTGNTGELFF
TRBV19,TRBJ2-2,CASYAESNTGELFF
TRBV4-1,TRBJ2-7,CASSQVTGPEYEQYF
TRBV5-1,TRBJ2-1,CASSLATSGGGDEQFF
TRBV2,TRBJ1-2,CARQRNYGYTF
TRBV27,TRBJ2-6,CASTGWTGANVLTF
TRBV27,TRBJ2-1,CASRNQGNEQFF
TRBV25-1,TRBJ2-7,CASAAPGLSSYEQYF
TRBV5-4,TRBJ1-2,CASSIGPGTGIYNYGYTF
TRBV7-9,TRBJ1-1,CASSLARTGNTEAFF
TRBV7-9,TRBJ2-5,CASTSVAGGQETQYF
TRBV5-4,TRBJ2-5,CASSLTRYRDQETQYF
TRBV7-7,TRBJ2-7,CASSFGIGGEQYF
TRBV6-1,TRBJ2-1,CASSAEFGDRGQHEQFF
TRBV7-2,TRBJ2-7,CASSLGLGMYEQYF
TRBV30,TRBJ2-3,CALVLGYTDTQYF
TRBV9,TRBJ2-3,CASSEDRSTDTQYF
TRBV27,TRBJ2-3,CASSLSPQGYTDTQYF
TRBV15,TRBJ1-5,CATSRDRPHQPQHF
TRBV10-3,TRBJ2-7,CAIRGTGGSYEQYF